Each of the 14 T cell receptor beta chains below was sequenced from the same sample in a study of T cells after yellow fever vaccination. TCRdb re-called the 5' RACE reads with MiXCR, one entry per CDR3 protein. The table lists under 350,000 distinct CDR3 sequences, roughly 4.3% of them singletons, with 20% to 25% in the top ten. Sequences were derived from PBMCs, sampled 5 days after the yellow fever booster vaccination. These receptors came from a man in his late teens or twenties who received the YFV17D yellow fever vaccine.

This chain joins TRBV6-5 and TRBJ2-3; no reliable D call. Between the trimmed V and J ends, which lost 0 bases and 7 bases, there was a span of 20 bases. The CDR3 contains 17 residues. CDR1 is MNHEY and CDR2 is SVGAGI in the germline V gene. CDR3 in DNA: TGTGCCAGCAGTTACTCGATATGGGGTTATATCTCCCATACGCAGTATTTT. It specifies CASSYSIWGYISHTQYF.

This clonotype was picked up a small number of times. The chain employs TRBV19 and TRBJ2-6; D perhaps matches TRBD2 (6 bases). The V end was cut by 7 bases, the J end by 2 bases, with 18 bases between. CDR3 length: 17 amino acids. Germline CDR1 reads LNHDA; CDR2 reads SQIVND (reference sequence). DNA for the CDR3: TGTGCCAGTACCCACAGAACCGGGGGTACTGGGGCCAACGTCCTGACTTTC. It yields the protein CASTHRTGGTGANVLTF.

This clonotype has a count of ten or more. This chain uses TRBV5-5 with TRBJ2-5; tentatively, D is TRBD2 (6 bases). The V end lost 4 bases, the J end lost 4 bases, and 17 bases lay between the germline ends. This CDR3 spans 15 amino acids. Germline V gives CDR1 SGHKS, CDR2 YYEKEE (reference sequence). The CDR3 spells CASSRGTSSGETQYF. The CDR3 nucleotides read TGTGCCAGCAGCCGCGGGACTTCCTCAGGAGAGACCCAGTACTTC.

This clonotype has at least ten counts. V is TRBV5-1 and J is TRBJ2-3, with 8 bases aligning to TRBD2. The CDR3 loop spans 15 amino acids. With V trimmed by 1 base and J by 3 bases, 4 bases remained unmatched. Germline V gene sequence: CDR1 SGHRS, CDR2 YFSETQ. The CDR3 is CASSLLAGGTDTQYF. CDR3 sequence (DNA): TGCGCCAGCAGCTTGTTGGCGGGGGGAACAGATACGCAGTATTTT.

This clonotype has just a few counts. The rearrangement uses TRBV20-1 and TRBJ1-4; a weak D match, TRBD1 (6 bases). CDR3 length: 14 amino acids. The germline V and J ends were trimmed by 0 bases and 6 bases, with 11 bases remaining between them. Germline values: CDR1 DFQATT, CDR2 SNEGSKA (reference sequence). The CDR3 reads CSARETGRYEKLFF. CDR3 sequence (DNA): TGCAGTGCTAGAGAAACAGGGAGATATGAAAAACTGTTTTTT.

The chain links TRBV14 to TRBJ2-6; D unresolved. V was trimmed by 1 base and J by 0 bases, leaving 10 bases between them. The CDR3 totals 17 residues. In germline, CDR1 is SGHDN, CDR2 FVKESK. The CDR3 is CASSQAFASSGANVLTF. Here the CDR3 DNA reads TGTGCCAGCAGCCAAGCGTTTGCGAGCTCTGGGGCCAACGTCCTGACTTTC. Supplemented by reference TRBV14 and TRBJ2-6, the full variable domain reads EAGVTQFPSHSVIEKGQTVTLRCDPISGHDNLYWYRRVMGKEIKFLLHFVKESKQDESGMPNNRFLAERTGGTYSTLKVQPAELEDSGVYFCASSQAFASSGANVLTFGAGSRLTVL.

The chain's CDR3 is CASSLTGTSHGYTF. The CDR3 DNA reads TGTGCCAGCAGCTTGACAGGGACGAGTCATGGCTACACCTTC. The gene calls are TRBV5-5 and TRBJ1-2; D is possibly TRBD1 (6 bases). V was clipped by 1 base and J by 6 bases, with 13 bases between them. The CDR3 is 14 amino acids. Germline lookup yields CDR1 SGHKS and CDR2 YYEKEE (reference sequence).

This clonotype was observed many times. The chain couples TRBV5-1 to TRBJ2-2; the D gene is possibly TRBD1 (5 bases). This CDR3 has 13 residues. V dropped 4 bases and J dropped 5 bases, with 9 bases sitting between them. Germline lookup yields CDR1 SGHRS and CDR2 YFSETQ. This CDR3 reads CASSVGQTGELFF. The DNA for the CDR3 is TGCGCCAGCAGCGTGGGGCAGACCGGGGAGCTGTTTTTT. The full variable domain, rest sourced from reference TRBV5-1 and TRBJ2-2, is KAGVTQTPRYLIKTRGQQVTLSCSPISGHRSVSWYQQTPGQGLQFLFEYFSETQRNKGNFPGRFSGRQFSNSRSEMNVSTLELGDSALYLCASSVGQTGELFFGEGSRLTVL.

There are a few counts of this clonotype. The V and J genes are TRBV7-9 and TRBJ1-2, with 8 bases that match TRBD1. The trim removed 5 bases at V and 5 bases at J, leaving 7 bases unmatched. Germline-derived CDR1 and CDR2 are SEHNR and FQNEAQ (reference sequence). This CDR3 is built from 14 residues. This CDR3 reads CASSLQGAGYGYTF. DNA for the CDR3: TGTGCCAGCAGCCTCCAGGGGGCGGGATATGGCTACACCTTC.

Ten or more counts support this clonotype. This chain joins TRBV4-1 and TRBJ2-6, with D possibly matching TRBD2 (7 bases). Germline lookup yields CDR1 MGHRA and CDR2 YSYEKL. V lost 0 bases and J 3 bases, leaving 18 bases between the germline ends. The CDR3 length is 19 residues. For the CDR3, the DNA is TGCGCCAGCAGCCAAGATTTCGGGGGGCTAGTCAGTGGGGCCAACGTCCTGACTTTC. Protein product: CASSQDFGGLVSGANVLTF.

This clonotype was observed a few times. The chain carries TRBV4-3 and TRBJ2-3, with 8 bases aligning to TRBD2. The CDR3 is 15 residues long. Germline-derived CDR1 and CDR2 are LGHNA and YSLEER. Unmatched junction bases numbered 7, after V lost 0 bases and J lost 8 bases. DNA of the CDR3: TGCGCCAGCAGCCAAGACCGGGGGGGATTGGGTACGCAGTATTTT. Translation: CASSQDRGGLGTQYF.

This clonotype was picked up many times. V usage is TRBV12-3 or TRBV12-4 and J usage is TRBJ2-7; D is perhaps TRBD1 or TRBD2 (5 bases each). This CDR3 is 14 amino acids long. Trimming took 0 bases from V and 1 from J, leaving 7 bases between them. The CDR3: CASSLAGVSYEQYF. The CDR3 nucleotides read TGTGCCAGCAGTTTAGCGGGGGTATCCTACGAGCAGTACTTC.

This clonotype has just a few counts. The rearrangement uses TRBV7-2 and TRBJ2-5; either TRBD1 or TRBD2 may supply D (7 bases each). CDR3 length: 14 amino acids. V lost 5 bases and J 5 bases, leaving 15 bases between the germline ends. Germline CDR1 SGHTA, CDR2 FQGNSA. The CDR3 is CASSPQGGSETQYF. DNA of the CDR3: TGTGCCAGCAGCCCCCAGGGGGGGAGCGAGACCCAGTACTTC.

This clonotype turned up a few times. V usage is TRBV12-3 or TRBV12-4 and J usage is TRBJ1-4; a weak D match, TRBD1 (5 bases). The ends were cut back, 6 bases at V and 8 bases at J, with 19 bases in the middle. The CDR3 sequence is 15 residues long. The CDR3 sequence is CASSRPGTLGEKLFF. CDR3 nucleotides: TGTGCCAGCAGCCGGCCCGGGACGCTGGGGGAAAAACTGTTTTTT.